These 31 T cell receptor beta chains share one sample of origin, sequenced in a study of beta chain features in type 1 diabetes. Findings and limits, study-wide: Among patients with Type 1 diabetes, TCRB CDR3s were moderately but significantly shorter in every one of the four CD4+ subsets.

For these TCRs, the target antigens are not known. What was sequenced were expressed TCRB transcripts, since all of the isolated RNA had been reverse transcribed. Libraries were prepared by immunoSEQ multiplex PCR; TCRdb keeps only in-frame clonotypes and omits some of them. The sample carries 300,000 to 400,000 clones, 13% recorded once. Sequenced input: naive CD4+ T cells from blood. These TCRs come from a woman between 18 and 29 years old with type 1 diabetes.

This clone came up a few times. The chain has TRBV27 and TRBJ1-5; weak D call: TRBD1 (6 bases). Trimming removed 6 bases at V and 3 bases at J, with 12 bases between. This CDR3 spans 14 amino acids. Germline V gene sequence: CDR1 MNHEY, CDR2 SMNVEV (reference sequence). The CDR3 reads CASSPYRVNQPQHF. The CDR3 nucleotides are TGTGCCAGCAGCCCTTACAGGGTCAATCAGCCCCAGCATTTT.

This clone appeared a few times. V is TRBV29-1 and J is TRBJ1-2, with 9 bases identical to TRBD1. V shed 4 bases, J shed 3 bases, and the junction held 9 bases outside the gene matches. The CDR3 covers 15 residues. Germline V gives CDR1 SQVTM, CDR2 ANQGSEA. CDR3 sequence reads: CSVGDRDSPYYGYTF. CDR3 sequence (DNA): TGCAGCGTTGGGGACAGGGATTCCCCATACTATGGCTACACCTTC.

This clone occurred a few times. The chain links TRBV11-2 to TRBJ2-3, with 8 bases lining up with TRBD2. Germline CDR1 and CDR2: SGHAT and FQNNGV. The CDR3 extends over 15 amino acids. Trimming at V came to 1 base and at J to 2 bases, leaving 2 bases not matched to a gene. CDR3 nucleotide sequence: TGTGCCAGCAGCTTAGCGGGAGGGCCCACAGATACGCAGTATTTT. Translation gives CASSLAGGPTDTQYF.

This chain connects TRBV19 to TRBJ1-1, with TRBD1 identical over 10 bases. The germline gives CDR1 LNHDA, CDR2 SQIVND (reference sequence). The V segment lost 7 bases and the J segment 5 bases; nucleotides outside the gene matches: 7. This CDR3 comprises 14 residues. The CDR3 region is CASTKGQGWTEAFF. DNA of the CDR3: TGTGCCAGTACCAAGGGACAGGGGTGGACTGAAGCTTTCTTT.

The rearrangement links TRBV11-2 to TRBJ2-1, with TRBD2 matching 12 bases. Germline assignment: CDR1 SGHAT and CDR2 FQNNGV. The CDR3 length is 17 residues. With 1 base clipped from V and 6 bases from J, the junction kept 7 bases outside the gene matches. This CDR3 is CASSLGTTSGRPNEQFF. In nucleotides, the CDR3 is TGTGCCAGCAGCTTAGGGACAACTAGCGGGAGGCCCAATGAGCAGTTCTTC.

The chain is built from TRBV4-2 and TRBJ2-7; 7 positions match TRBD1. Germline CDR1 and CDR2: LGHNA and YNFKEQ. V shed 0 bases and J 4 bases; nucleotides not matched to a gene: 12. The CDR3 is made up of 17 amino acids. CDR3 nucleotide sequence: TGTGCCAGCAGCCAAGAGGGATCAACAGGGGCGACTTACGAGCAGTACTTC. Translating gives CASSQEGSTGATYEQYF.

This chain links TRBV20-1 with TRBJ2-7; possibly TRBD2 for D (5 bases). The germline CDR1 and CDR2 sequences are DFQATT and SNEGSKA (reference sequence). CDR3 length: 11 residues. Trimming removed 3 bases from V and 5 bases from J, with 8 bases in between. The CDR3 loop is CSASVRDEQYF. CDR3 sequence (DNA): TGCAGTGCTAGTGTGCGGGACGAGCAGTACTTC.

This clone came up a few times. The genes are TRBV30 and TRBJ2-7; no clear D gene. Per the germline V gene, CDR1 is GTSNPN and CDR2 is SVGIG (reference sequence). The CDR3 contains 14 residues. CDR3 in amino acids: CASSLRYYTYEQYF. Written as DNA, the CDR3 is TGTGCGAGTTCCCTTCGGTACTACACCTACGAGCAGTACTTC.

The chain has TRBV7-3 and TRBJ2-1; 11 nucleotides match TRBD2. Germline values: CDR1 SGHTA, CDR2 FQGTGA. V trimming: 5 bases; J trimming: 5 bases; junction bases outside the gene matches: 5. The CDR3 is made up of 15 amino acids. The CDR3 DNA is TGTGCCAGCAGCGTGACTAGCGGGACCCACAATGAGCAGTTCTTC. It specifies CASSVTSGTHNEQFF.

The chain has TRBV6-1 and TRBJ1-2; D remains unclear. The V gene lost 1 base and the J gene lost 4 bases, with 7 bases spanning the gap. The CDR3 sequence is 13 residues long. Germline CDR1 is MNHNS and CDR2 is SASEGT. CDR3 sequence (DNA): TGTGCCAGCAGTGAAGGACACCTCTATGGCTACACCTTC. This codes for CASSEGHLYGYTF.

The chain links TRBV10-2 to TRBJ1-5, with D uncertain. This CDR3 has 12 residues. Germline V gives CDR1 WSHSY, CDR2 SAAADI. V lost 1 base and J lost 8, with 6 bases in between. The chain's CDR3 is CASSELAEPQHF. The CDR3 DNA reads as TGCGCCAGCAGTGAGTTGGCAGAGCCCCAGCATTTT.

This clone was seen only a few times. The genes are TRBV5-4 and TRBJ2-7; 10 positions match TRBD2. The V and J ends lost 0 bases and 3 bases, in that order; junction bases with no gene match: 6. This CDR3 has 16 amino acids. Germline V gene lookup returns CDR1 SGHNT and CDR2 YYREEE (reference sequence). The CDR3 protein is CASSLDWTSGLYEQYV. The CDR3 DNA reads TGTGCCAGCAGCTTGGATTGGACTAGCGGACTCTACGAGCAGTACGTC.

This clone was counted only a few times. The CDR3 nucleotides read TGTGCCAGCAGCTTAGCGGGAGTCAGCACAGATACGCAGTATTTT. Its translation: CASSLAGVSTDTQYF. This sequence joins TRBV7-6 and TRBJ2-3; a weak D match, TRBD2 (5 bases). The CDR3 contains 15 residues. Trimming removed 0 bases from V and 0 bases from J, with 7 bases in between. Germline assignment: CDR1 SGHVS and CDR2 FNYEAQ.

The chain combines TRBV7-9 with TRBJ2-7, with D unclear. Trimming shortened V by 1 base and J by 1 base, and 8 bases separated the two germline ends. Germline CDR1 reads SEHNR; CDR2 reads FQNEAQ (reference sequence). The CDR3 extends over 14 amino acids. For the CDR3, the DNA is TGTGCCAGCAGCTTAGGACAACATTCCTACGAGCAGTACGTC. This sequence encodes CASSLGQHSYEQYV.

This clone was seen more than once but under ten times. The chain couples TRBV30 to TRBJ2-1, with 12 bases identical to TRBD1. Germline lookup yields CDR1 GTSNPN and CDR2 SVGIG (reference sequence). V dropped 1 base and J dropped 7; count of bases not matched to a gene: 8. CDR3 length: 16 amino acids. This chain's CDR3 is CAWSGGGTGGWNEQFF. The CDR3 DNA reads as TGTGCCTGGAGTGGGGGCGGGACAGGGGGCTGGAATGAGCAGTTCTTC.

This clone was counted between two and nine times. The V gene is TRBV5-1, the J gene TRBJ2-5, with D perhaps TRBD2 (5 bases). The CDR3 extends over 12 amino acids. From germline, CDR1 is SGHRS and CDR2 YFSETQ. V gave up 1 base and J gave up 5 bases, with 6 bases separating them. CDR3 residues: CASSLTGETQYF. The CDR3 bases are TGCGCCAGCAGCTTGACGGGGGAGACCCAGTACTTC.

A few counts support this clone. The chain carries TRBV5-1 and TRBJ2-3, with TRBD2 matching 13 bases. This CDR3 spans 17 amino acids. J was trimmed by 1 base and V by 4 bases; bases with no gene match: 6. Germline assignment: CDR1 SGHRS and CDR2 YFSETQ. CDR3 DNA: TGCGCCAGCAGCACGGGACTAGCGGGATACGGCACAGATACGCAGTATTTT. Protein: CASSTGLAGYGTDTQYF.

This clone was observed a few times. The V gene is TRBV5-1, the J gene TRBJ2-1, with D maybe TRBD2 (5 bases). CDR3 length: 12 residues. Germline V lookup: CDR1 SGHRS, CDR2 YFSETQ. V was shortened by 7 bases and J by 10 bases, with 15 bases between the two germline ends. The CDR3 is CASEGSEEEQFF. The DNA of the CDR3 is TGCGCCAGCGAGGGATCGGAGGAGGAGCAGTTCTTC. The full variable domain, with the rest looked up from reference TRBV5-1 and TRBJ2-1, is KAGVTQTPRYLIKTRGQQVTLSCSPISGHRSVSWYQQTPGQGLQFLFEYFSETQRNKGNFPGRFSGRQFSNSRSEMNVSTLELGDSALYLCASEGSEEEQFFGPGTRLTVL.

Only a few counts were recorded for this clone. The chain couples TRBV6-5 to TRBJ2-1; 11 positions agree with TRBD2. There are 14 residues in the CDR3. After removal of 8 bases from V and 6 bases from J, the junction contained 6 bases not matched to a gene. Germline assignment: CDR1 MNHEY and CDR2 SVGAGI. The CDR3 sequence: CASGLAGRRNEQFF. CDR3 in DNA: TGTGCCAGCGGACTAGCGGGTCGGCGCAATGAGCAGTTCTTC.

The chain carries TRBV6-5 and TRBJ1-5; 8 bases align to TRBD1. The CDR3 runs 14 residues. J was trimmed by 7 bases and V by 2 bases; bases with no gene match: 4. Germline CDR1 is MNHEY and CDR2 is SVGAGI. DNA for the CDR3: TGTGCCAGCAGTTACCGGACAGGGCGACAGCCCCAGCATTTT. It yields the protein CASSYRTGRQPQHF.

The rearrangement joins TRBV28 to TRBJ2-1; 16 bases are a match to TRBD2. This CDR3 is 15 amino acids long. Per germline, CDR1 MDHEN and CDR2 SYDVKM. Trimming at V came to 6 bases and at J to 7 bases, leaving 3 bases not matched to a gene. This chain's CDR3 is CASRGLAGGPNEQFF. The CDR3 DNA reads TGTGCCAGCAGGGGACTAGCGGGAGGGCCAAATGAGCAGTTCTTC.

CDR3 bases: TGTGCCAGCTCGCGGTACAATGAGCAGTTCTTC. This gives the protein CASSRYNEQFF. The V and J genes are TRBV6-5 and TRBJ2-1; D remains ambiguous. Trimming took off 8 bases at V and 4 bases at J, with 6 bases between the two ends. The CDR3 has 11 amino acids. Germline CDR1 is MNHEY and CDR2 is SVGAGI.

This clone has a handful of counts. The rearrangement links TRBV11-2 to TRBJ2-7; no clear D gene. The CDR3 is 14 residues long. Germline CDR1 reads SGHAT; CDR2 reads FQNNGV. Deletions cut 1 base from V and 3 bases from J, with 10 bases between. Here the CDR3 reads CASSLGSASYEQYV. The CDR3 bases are TGTGCCAGCAGCTTAGGGAGTGCAAGCTACGAGCAGTACGTC.

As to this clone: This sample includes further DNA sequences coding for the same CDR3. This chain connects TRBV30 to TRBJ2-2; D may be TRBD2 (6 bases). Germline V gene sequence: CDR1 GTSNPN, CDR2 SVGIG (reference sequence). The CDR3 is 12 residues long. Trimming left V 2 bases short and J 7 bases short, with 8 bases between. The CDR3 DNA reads TGTGCCTGGAGTCTTAGCGGCGGGGAGCTGTTTTTT. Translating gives CAWSLSGGELFF.

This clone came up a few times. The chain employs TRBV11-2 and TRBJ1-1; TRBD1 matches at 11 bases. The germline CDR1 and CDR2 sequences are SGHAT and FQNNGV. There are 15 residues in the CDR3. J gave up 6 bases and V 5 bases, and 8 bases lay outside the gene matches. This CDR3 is CASSPRTGGLAEAFF. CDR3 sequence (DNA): TGTGCCAGCAGCCCGAGGACAGGGGGCTTGGCTGAAGCTTTCTTT.

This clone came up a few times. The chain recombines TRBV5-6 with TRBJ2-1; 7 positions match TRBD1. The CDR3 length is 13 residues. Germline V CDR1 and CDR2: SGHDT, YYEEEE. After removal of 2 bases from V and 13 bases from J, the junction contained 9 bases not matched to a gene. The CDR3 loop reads CASSFPTGAGQFF. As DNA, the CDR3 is TGTGCCAGCAGCTTCCCCACAGGGGCGGGCCAGTTCTTC.

CDR3 protein: CASSPRTSGRRETQYF. The CDR3 coding sequence is TGTGCCAGCAGCCCTCGGACTAGCGGGAGGAGGGAGACCCAGTACTTC. The chain links TRBV11-2 to TRBJ2-5; TRBD2 matches 14 bases. The V gene end was trimmed by 5 bases and the J gene end by 5 bases; junction bases not matched to a gene: 7. The length of the CDR3 is 16 residues. From germline, CDR1 is SGHAT and CDR2 FQNNGV.

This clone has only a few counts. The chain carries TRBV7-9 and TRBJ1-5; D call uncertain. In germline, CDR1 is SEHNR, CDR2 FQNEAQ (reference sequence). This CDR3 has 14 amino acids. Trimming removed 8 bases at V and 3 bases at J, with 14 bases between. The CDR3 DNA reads TGTGCCAGCCAAGCCTCCGGGTTCAATCAGCCCCAGCATTTT. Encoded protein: CASQASGFNQPQHF.

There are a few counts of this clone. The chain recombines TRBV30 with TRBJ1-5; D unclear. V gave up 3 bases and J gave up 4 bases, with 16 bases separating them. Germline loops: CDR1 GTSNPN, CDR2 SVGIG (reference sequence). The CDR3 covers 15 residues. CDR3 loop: CAWSPSGYRNQPQHF. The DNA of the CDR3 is TGTGCCTGGAGCCCCTCGGGGTATCGGAATCAGCCCCAGCATTTT.

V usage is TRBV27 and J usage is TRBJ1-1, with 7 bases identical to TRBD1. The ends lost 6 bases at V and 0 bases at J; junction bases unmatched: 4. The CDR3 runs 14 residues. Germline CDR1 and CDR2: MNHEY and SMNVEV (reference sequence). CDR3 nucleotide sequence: TGTGCCAGCAGCCGGGGACAGTTGAACACTGAAGCTTTCTTT. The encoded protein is CASSRGQLNTEAFF.

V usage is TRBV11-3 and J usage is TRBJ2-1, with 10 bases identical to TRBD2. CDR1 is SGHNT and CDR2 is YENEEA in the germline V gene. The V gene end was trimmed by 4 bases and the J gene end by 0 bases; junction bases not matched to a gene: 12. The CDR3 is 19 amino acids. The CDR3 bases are TGTGCCAGCAGCTATGTGGCGACTAGCGGGCCTAGCTCCTACAATGAGCAGTTCTTC. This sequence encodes CASSYVATSGPSSYNEQFF. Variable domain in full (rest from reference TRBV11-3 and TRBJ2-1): EAGVVQSPRYKIIEKKQPVAFWCNPISGHNTLYWYLQNLGQGPELLIRYENEEAVDDSQLPKDRFSAERLKGVDSTLKIQPAELGDSAVYLCASSYVATSGPSSYNEQFFGPGTRLTVL.